This passage covers 9 T cell receptor beta chains from one sample sequenced in a study of blood T cell repertoires in COVID-19. Method: immunoSEQ multiplex PCR; TCRdb's copy keeps in-frame clones and lacks some. Here the sample spans 150,000 or so clones, approximately 93% being singletons. The sequenced sample was peripheral blood. The receptors shown here come from an older woman with COVID-19, enrolled during active disease.

The rearrangement uses TRBV25-1 and TRBJ2-4; TRBD1 matches at 9 bases. The germline gives CDR1 MGHDK, CDR2 SYGVNS. The CDR3 is 15 residues long. The V and J ends lost 3 bases and 8 bases, in that order; junction bases with no gene match: 8. The CDR3 loop is CASSDPGTGIDIQYF. CDR3 coding DNA: TGTGCCAGCAGTGACCCAGGGACAGGGATTGACATTCAGTACTTC.

The CDR3 DNA follows: TGTGCCAGCGGATGGGGGACAAATGAGCAGTTCTTC. Translated, it gives CASGWGTNEQFF. V usage is TRBV21-1 and J usage is TRBJ2-1; TRBD1 is taken as the D call from the table, unchecked against the DNA. TRBV21-1 is termed a pseudogene. The length of the CDR3 is 12 residues.

The genes are TRBV5-4 and TRBJ2-5; a possible D gene is TRBD1 (6 bases). The CDR3 sequence is 15 residues long. Trimming pared 6 bases from V and 3 bases from J, leaving 18 bases between. In germline, CDR1 is SGHNT, CDR2 YYREEE (reference sequence). The CDR3 sequence is CASNIRGRGEETQYF. CDR3 coding DNA: TGTGCCAGCAACATCAGGGGTCGAGGGGAAGAGACCCAGTACTTC.

The V call is TRBV19, the J call TRBJ1-1; TRBD1 matches 10 bases. After removal of 6 bases from V and 5 bases from J, the junction contained 3 bases not matched to a gene. The CDR3 sequence is 13 residues long. CDR1 LNHDA and CDR2 SQIVND come from the germline V gene (reference sequence). CDR3 nucleotide sequence: TGTGCCAGTAGGGACAGGGGGAATACTGAAGCTTTCTTT. Its translation is CASRDRGNTEAFF.

The CDR3 coding sequence is TGTGCCAGCAGCCAGAATAGCGGGGGGGCGTACGAGCAGTACTTC. It codes for CASSQNSGGAYEQYF. J is TRBJ2-7 and V is TRBV3-1 (or the pseudogene TRBV3-2); 11 positions agree with TRBD2. This CDR3 is built from 15 residues. Unmatched junction bases numbered 5, after V lost 3 bases and J lost 4 bases. Germline CDR1 and CDR2: LGHDT and YNNKEL (reference sequence).

The chain recombines TRBV4-2 with TRBJ1-2; 8 bases are shared with TRBD1. The CDR3 consists of 16 residues. The V gene's germline CDR1 is LGHNA and CDR2 YNFKEQ. The ends lost 3 bases at V and 6 bases at J; junction bases unmatched: 12. This CDR3 is CASSHEGLDRDNGYTF. The CDR3 DNA reads as TGTGCCAGCAGCCACGAGGGCCTGGACAGGGATAATGGCTACACCTTC.

CDR3 bases: TGTGCCAGCAGTCCCGGGACAGGGAACAATCAGCCCCAGCATTTT. Translating gives CASSPGTGNNQPQHF. This chain uses TRBV27 with TRBJ1-5; 9 positions match TRBD1. Unmatched junction bases numbered 5, after V lost 5 bases and J lost 3 bases. The germline V gene encodes CDR1 MNHEY and CDR2 SMNVEV (reference sequence). The CDR3 is 15 residues long.

This chain joins TRBV5-5 and TRBJ1-1; D uncertain. V was trimmed by 1 base and J by 5 bases, leaving 12 bases between them. Germline-derived CDR1 and CDR2 are SGHKS and YYEKEE (reference sequence). This CDR3 is 14 amino acids long. The CDR3 loop is CASSLYSGGTEAFF. CDR3 DNA sequence: TGTGCCAGCAGCTTGTACAGCGGTGGGACTGAAGCTTTCTTT.

The genes are TRBV30 and TRBJ1-5; 8 bases align to TRBD1. V lost 5 bases and J lost 6; bases outside the gene matches: 6. The CDR3 totals 13 residues. Germline V gives CDR1 GTSNPN, CDR2 SVGIG (reference sequence). The CDR3 region is CAWDRGSFQPQHF. The CDR3 DNA reads TGTGCCTGGGACAGGGGTTCTTTTCAGCCCCAGCATTTT.